Following are 11 T cell receptor beta chains from one sample sequenced in a study of vaccination effects on CD4 cells after COVID-19. The repertoire was sequenced with immunoSEQ multiplex PCR; TCRdb's copy has only in-frame clones and lacks some. The sample has 40,000 to 60,000 clones, roughly 80% seen once. Following culture for about 11 days, CD4+ T cells were isolated. No cognate antigen is known for these TCRs. Sample: CD4+ T cells from PBMCs cultured without peptide, taken before COVID-19 vaccination. The receptors derive from a human donor who had a prior SARS-CoV-2 infection.

This clone came up a few times. Other DNA sequences of this sample code for an identical CDR3. The chain combines TRBV5-1 with TRBJ2-7, with D unclear. Germline CDR1 is SGHRS and CDR2 is YFSETQ. The V gene lost 2 bases and the J gene lost 3 bases, with 9 bases spanning the gap. CDR3 length: 13 residues. CDR3 residues: CASSLVPIYEQYF. The CDR3 DNA is TGCGCCAGCAGCTTAGTACCCATCTACGAGCAGTACTTC. The complete variable domain, with remaining parts taken from reference TRBV5-1 and TRBJ2-7, reads KAGVTQTPRYLIKTRGQQVTLSCSPISGHRSVSWYQQTPGQGLQFLFEYFSETQRNKGNFPGRFSGRQFSNSRSEMNVSTLELGDSALYLCASSLVPIYEQYFGPGTRLTVT.

The CDR3 bases are TGTGCCAGCAGCCAAACTGGGGAGACCCAGTACTTC. Translation gives CASSQTGETQYF. V gene TRBV7-2 combines with J gene TRBJ2-5; D is ambiguous. The CDR3 is made up of 12 amino acids. Germline V gene data show CDR1 as SGHTA and CDR2 as FQGNSA. The V end was cut by 5 bases, the J end by 5 bases, with 9 bases between.

CDR3 protein: CAWSSPAGRDTQYF. Here the CDR3 DNA reads TGTGCCTGGAGTTCCCCAGCGGGGCGGGATACGCAGTATTTT. This chain joins TRBV30 and TRBJ2-3, with TRBD2 matching over 7 bases. Germline V gene data show CDR1 as GTSNPN and CDR2 as SVGIG (reference sequence). With 2 bases clipped from V and 6 bases from J, the junction kept 8 bases outside the gene matches. The CDR3 is made up of 14 amino acids. The complete variable domain, with remaining parts taken from reference TRBV30 and TRBJ2-3, reads SQTIHQWPATLVQPVGSPLSLECTVEGTSNPNLYWYRQAAGRGLQLLFYSVGIGQISSEVPQNLSASRPQDRQFILSSKKLLLSDSGFYLCAWSSPAGRDTQYFGPGTRLTVL.

V and J are TRBV12-3 or TRBV12-4 and TRBJ2-7, with TRBD1 matching over 7 bases. This CDR3 is built from 13 residues. V dropped 5 bases and J dropped 2; count of bases not matched to a gene: 3. CDR3 DNA: TGTGCCAGCAGTCAAGACAGGGCCTACGAGCAGTACTTC. Its protein is CASSQDRAYEQYF.

The DNA of the CDR3 is TGTGCCATCAGCCAGGGACAGGGGCCCCCCTACGAGCAGTACTTC. This encodes CAISQGQGPPYEQYF. The genes are TRBV10-3 and TRBJ2-7, with 10 bases fitting TRBD1. The CDR3 length is 15 residues. Germline V gives CDR1 ENHRY, CDR2 SYGVKD. V shed 6 bases, J shed 2 bases, and the junction held 7 bases outside the gene matches.

V and J are TRBV3-1 (or the pseudogene TRBV3-2) and TRBJ2-6; TRBD2 agrees at 12 bases. CDR1 LGHDT and CDR2 YNNKEL come from the germline V gene (reference sequence). J gave up 4 bases and V 3 bases, and 7 bases lay outside the gene matches. This CDR3 has 18 residues. In DNA, the CDR3 is TGTGCCAGCAGCCACTCTAGCGGGGGGGCCGCCGGGGCCAACGTCCTGACTTTC. This encodes CASSHSSGGAAGANVLTF.

The V gene is TRBV10-2, the J gene TRBJ2-3, with D possibly being TRBD2 (5 bases). The V and J ends lost 2 bases and 2 bases respectively, with 17 bases between them. Looked up from germline, CDR1 is WSHSY and CDR2 is SAAADI. The CDR3 length is 17 residues. CDR3 DNA: TGCGCCAGCAGTGAGGGCGGGCGAGTAACTTACACAGATACGCAGTATTTT. It translates to CASSEGGRVTYTDTQYF.

The J gene is TRBJ2-1, the V gene TRBV5-1; 8 bases are a match to TRBD2. There are 15 residues in the CDR3. The germline gives CDR1 SGHRS, CDR2 YFSETQ. The V and J ends lost 0 bases and 2 bases, in that order; junction bases with no gene match: 1. The CDR3 region is CASSLVREAYNEQFF. In DNA form, the CDR3 reads TGCGCCAGCAGCTTGGTGCGGGAGGCCTACAATGAGCAGTTCTTC. Based on the CDR3 plus reference TRBV5-1 and TRBJ2-1, the full variable domain is KAGVTQTPRYLIKTRGQQVTLSCSPISGHRSVSWYQQTPGQGLQFLFEYFSETQRNKGNFPGRFSGRQFSNSRSEMNVSTLELGDSALYLCASSLVREAYNEQFFGPGTRLTVL.

The rearrangement links TRBV7-6 to TRBJ2-7, with 16 bases identical to TRBD2. The CDR3 contains 18 residues. The V gene end was trimmed by 1 base and the J gene end by 4 bases; junction bases not matched to a gene: 7. The germline gives CDR1 SGHVS, CDR2 FNYEAQ. The CDR3 reads CASSLVGGTSGRVYEQYF. The CDR3 DNA is TGTGCCAGCAGCTTAGTCGGGGGGACTAGCGGGAGGGTGTACGAGCAGTACTTC.

The V gene is TRBV5-1, the J gene TRBJ1-4; D ambiguous. This CDR3 has 14 residues. The V end was cut by 0 bases, the J end by 5 bases, with 8 bases between. Germline-derived CDR1 and CDR2 are SGHRS and YFSETQ. This CDR3 is CASSLALGNEKLFF. The CDR3 DNA is TGCGCCAGCAGCTTGGCCCTGGGGAATGAAAAACTGTTTTTT.

This chain links TRBV6-2 or TRBV6-3 with TRBJ1-5, with D maybe TRBD1 (5 bases). The CDR3 covers 14 residues. The germline V and J ends were trimmed by 4 bases and 6 bases, with 13 bases remaining between them. Germline loops: CDR1 MNHEY, CDR2 SVGEGT. The DNA of the CDR3 is TGTGCCAGCAGTTCCCGACAGACAAGTCAGCCCCAGCATTTT. It is translated as CASSSRQTSQPQHF.